This T cell receptor (beta chain) was recovered during a study of shared clonotypes between healthy human individuals. V shed 4 bases and J 5 bases; nucleotides not matched to a gene: 5. CDR1 is SGHTA and CDR2 is FQGNSA in the germline V gene. The CDR3 covers 15 residues. Measured with immunoSEQ multiplex PCR; TCRdb has only the in-frame clones, and not every one. In the table there are about 2.4 million clones, 93% of which are singletons. This chain connects TRBV7-2 to TRBJ2-3, with 11 bases lining up with TRBD1. The sequencing sample was made of naive CD4+ T cells from PBMCs. Subset described: CD45RA+ positively selected. The TCR comes from a man aged 18 to 35 in good health. Some clones in this sample may be carry-over from other donors' samples. Here the CDR3 DNA reads TGTGCCAGCAGCTCCCGGACAGGGGGCAGAGATACGCAGTATTTT. The encoded protein is CASSSRTGGRDTQYF.